The 12 T cell receptor beta chains listed next were all sequenced from one sample in a study of blood T cell repertoires in COVID-19 (dated by TCRdb to the early 2020s). The library was produced with the immunoSEQ multiplex PCR assay. The table was pulled from immuneACCESS by TCRdb, which kept in-frame rearrangements only. Such tables lose some clones; where checked, under half of the loss comes from unresolved V genes, and the rest has no known cause. This sample has roughly 100,000 clones in its table, and approximately 84% of those were observed once. 7.5% to 10% of the sample is taken by the ten largest. Sample: peripheral blood. These TCRs come from a man in his forties with active or convalescent COVID-19.

V and J are TRBV6-5 and TRBJ1-1; 9 bases match TRBD1. Trimming cost V 3 bases and J 5 bases; bases outside gene matches: 7. The germline V gene has CDR1 MNHEY and CDR2 SVGAGI. This CDR3 comprises 15 residues. The DNA for the CDR3 is TGTGCCAGCAGTTATTCTGGGACAGGGCGGACTGAAGCTTTCTTT. Amino acids: CASSYSGTGRTEAFF.

This chain links TRBV27 with TRBJ2-1, with a possible D match to TRBD2 (7 bases). Germline CDR1 MNHEY, CDR2 SMNVEV (reference sequence). The CDR3 sequence is 16 residues long. Deletions cut 2 bases from V and 0 bases from J, with 11 bases between. In DNA, the CDR3 is TGTGCCAGCAGTTTACGGGGGGCTGGCTCCTACAATGAGCAGTTCTTC. This sequence encodes CASSLRGAGSYNEQFF.

This clone has a handful of counts. The chain uses TRBV13 and TRBJ1-6; D possibly corresponds to TRBD1 (6 bases). The CDR3 spans 14 residues. Germline V gene lookup returns CDR1 PRHDT and CDR2 FYEKMQ (reference sequence). Trimming removed 1 base at V and 9 bases at J, with 10 bases between. CDR3 in DNA: TGTGCCAGCAGCTTAGAACAGGGAATTTCACCCCTCCACTTT. The encoded protein is CASSLEQGISPLHF.

This clone was seen more than once but under ten times. The V call is TRBV6-4, the J call TRBJ1-1; TRBD1 aligns across 7 bases. This CDR3 region has 14 residues. The germline gives CDR1 MRHNA, CDR2 SNTAGT. Trimming cost V 0 bases and J 4 bases; bases outside gene matches: 2. CDR3 nucleotide sequence: TGTGCCAGCAGTGACTCGAACAGGGGCACTGAAGCTTTCTTT. It encodes CASSDSNRGTEAFF.

The genes are TRBV9 and TRBJ1-3; a weak D match, TRBD1 (5 bases). CDR1 is SGDLS, CDR2 YYNGEE, per germline. With 4 bases removed from V and 0 bases from J, the gap between germline ends came to 8 bases. The CDR3 has 14 residues. The CDR3 DNA is TGTGCCAGCAGCCAGGGCAACTCTGGAAACACCATATATTTT. Amino acids: CASSQGNSGNTIYF.

The chain carries TRBV7-8 and TRBJ2-3; 9 nucleotides line up with TRBD1. Germline-derived CDR1 and CDR2 are SGHVS and FQNEAQ. This CDR3 region has 16 residues. With V trimmed by 5 bases and J by 3 bases, 9 bases remained unmatched. CDR3 loop: CASSTRDRELTDTQYF. The CDR3 region has the DNA TGTGCCAGCAGCACCAGGGACAGGGAGTTGACAGATACGCAGTATTTT.

This chain connects TRBV29-1 to TRBJ1-1; tentative D call: TRBD1 (6 bases). Per germline, CDR1 SQVTM and CDR2 ANQGSEA. The V gene lost 4 bases and the J gene lost 0 bases, with 9 bases spanning the gap. CDR3 length equals 13 residues. The CDR3 protein is CSVAWDMNTEAFF. The CDR3 region has the DNA TGCAGCGTTGCGTGGGACATGAACACTGAAGCTTTCTTT.

Note on this clone: This sample also contains other DNA sequences that code for the same CDR3. The chain is built from TRBV5-1 and TRBJ2-7, with 11 nucleotides matching TRBD2. Germline-derived CDR1 and CDR2 are SGHRS and YFSETQ. V gave up 4 bases and J gave up 3 bases; unmatched junction bases: 3. The CDR3 covers 14 residues. CDR3 protein: CASSPLAGGYEQYF. The CDR3 bases are TGCGCCAGCAGCCCCCTAGCGGGGGGCTACGAGCAGTACTTC. The variable domain in full, completed from reference TRBV5-1 and TRBJ2-7, reads KAGVTQTPRYLIKTRGQQVTLSCSPISGHRSVSWYQQTPGQGLQFLFEYFSETQRNKGNFPGRFSGRQFSNSRSEMNVSTLELGDSALYLCASSPLAGGYEQYFGPGTRLTVT.

The V gene is TRBV27, the J gene TRBJ2-6; 12 bases agree with TRBD2. CDR1 is MNHEY and CDR2 is SMNVEV in the germline V gene (reference sequence). After removal of 5 bases from V and 0 bases from J, the junction contained 2 bases not matched to a gene. The CDR3 runs 17 residues. The DNA for the CDR3 is TGTGCCAGCAGTCGGACTAGCGGGACCTCTGGGGCCAACGTCCTGACTTTC. This sequence encodes CASSRTSGTSGANVLTF.

The chain is built from TRBV4-2 and TRBJ2-3; 8 nucleotides match TRBD2. Germline assignment: CDR1 LGHNA and CDR2 YNFKEQ. V was clipped by 2 bases and J by 2 bases; unmatched bases: 3. The CDR3 loop spans 15 amino acids. CDR3 in amino acids: CASSQTSGHTDTQYF. The CDR3 DNA follows: TGTGCCAGCAGCCAAACTAGCGGACACACAGATACGCAGTATTTT.

This clone was counted between two and nine times. This rearrangement joins TRBV9 to TRBJ2-3; 9 nucleotides align to TRBD2. This CDR3 is built from 14 residues. The germline gives CDR1 SGDLS, CDR2 YYNGEE. V gave up 5 bases and J gave up 5 bases; unmatched junction bases: 6. Written as DNA, the CDR3 is TGTGCCAGCAGGGGGGGACTAGCTTTAGATACGCAGTATTTT. Amino acid sequence: CASRGGLALDTQYF.

The chain couples TRBV18 to TRBJ1-6, with 9 bases fitting TRBD1. The V segment lost 5 bases and the J segment 10 bases; nucleotides outside the gene matches: 6. This CDR3 is built from 14 residues. Germline V gives CDR1 KGHSH, CDR2 LQKENI. The CDR3 loop reads CASSSGQGGSPLHF. CDR3 DNA: TGTGCCAGCTCATCGGGACAGGGAGGCTCACCCCTCCACTTT.